This T cell receptor (beta chain) was sequenced in a study of blood T cells in healthy people across ages. Germline-derived CDR1 and CDR2 are DFQATT and SNEGSKA (reference sequence). CDR3 size: 14 residues. The V end was cut by 4 bases, the J end by 2 bases, with 15 bases between. As to this clonotype: Its cognate antigen is unknown.

Findings and caveats of the study: One million T cells yielded diversity estimates that were considered underestimates.

Alongside a J-beta primer mix, a sample-barcoded 5' primer served in a second PCR lasting about 7 to 12 cycles. Via MiXCR, TCRdb re-called the 5' RACE reads, giving one row per CDR3 protein. The table includes over 600,000 distinct CDR3 sequences, 21% detected once. The chain uses TRBV20-1 and TRBJ2-7, with D tentatively TRBD1 or TRBD2 (5 bases each). Sequenced material: blood. The source of this sequence is a man between 65 and 85 years old in good health. CDR3 DNA: TGCAGTGCTACGGACGCCCGAGGGGCCTACGAGCAGTACTTC. It specifies CSATDARGAYEQYF.